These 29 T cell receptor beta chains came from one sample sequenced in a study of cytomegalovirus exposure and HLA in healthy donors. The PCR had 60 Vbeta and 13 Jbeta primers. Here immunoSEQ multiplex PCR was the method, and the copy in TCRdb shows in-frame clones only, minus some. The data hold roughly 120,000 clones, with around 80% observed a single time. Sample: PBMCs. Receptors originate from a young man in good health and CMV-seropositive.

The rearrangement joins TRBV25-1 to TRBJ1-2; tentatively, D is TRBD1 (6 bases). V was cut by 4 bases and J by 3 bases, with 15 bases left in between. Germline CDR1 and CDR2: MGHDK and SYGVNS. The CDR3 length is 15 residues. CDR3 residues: CASSGSTGPDYGYTF. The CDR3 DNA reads TGTGCCAGCAGTGGGTCAACAGGGCCTGACTATGGCTACACCTTC.

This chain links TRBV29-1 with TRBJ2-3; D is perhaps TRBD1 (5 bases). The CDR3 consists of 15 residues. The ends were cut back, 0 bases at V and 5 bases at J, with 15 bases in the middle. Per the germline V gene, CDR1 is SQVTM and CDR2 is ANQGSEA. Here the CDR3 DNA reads TGCAGCGTTGAAGATCTTAGGGGTGACTTAGATACGCAGTATTTT. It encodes CSVEDLRGDLDTQYF.

The CDR3 bases are TGCGCCAGCAGCGCCGCTAGCGGGGGGTGGGACACCTCTGGGGCCAACGTCCTGACTTTC. Its translation: CASSAASGGWDTSGANVLTF. The chain joins TRBV5-1 to TRBJ2-6; TRBD2 matches at 11 bases. V lost 4 bases to trimming and J lost 0 bases; unmatched junction nucleotides: 12. In germline, CDR1 is SGHRS, CDR2 YFSETQ. CDR3 length equals 20 residues.

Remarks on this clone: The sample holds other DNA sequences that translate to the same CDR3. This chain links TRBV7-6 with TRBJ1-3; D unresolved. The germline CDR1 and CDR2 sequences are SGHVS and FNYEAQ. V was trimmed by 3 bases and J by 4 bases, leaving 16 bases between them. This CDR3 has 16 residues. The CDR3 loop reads CASSFPPALEGNTIYF. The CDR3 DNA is TGTGCCAGCAGCTTCCCCCCGGCGCTAGAGGGAAACACCATATATTTT. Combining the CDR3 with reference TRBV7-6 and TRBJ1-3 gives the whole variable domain GAGVSQSPRYKVTKRGQDVALRCDPISGHVSLYWYRQALGQGPEFLTYFNYEAQQDKSGLPNDRFSAERPEGSISTLTIQRTEQRDSAMYRCASSFPPALEGNTIYFGEGSWLTVV.

The CDR3 nucleotides read TGTGCCAGCAGTTACTCCGGTAGCTCCTACGAGCAGTACTTC. Translation: CASSYSGSSYEQYF. The V and J genes are TRBV6-5 and TRBJ2-5; D call uncertain. The DNA matches TRBJ2-7 better at its end, which makes the J call doubtful. CDR3 length equals 14 residues. Per germline, CDR1 MNHEY and CDR2 SVGAGI.

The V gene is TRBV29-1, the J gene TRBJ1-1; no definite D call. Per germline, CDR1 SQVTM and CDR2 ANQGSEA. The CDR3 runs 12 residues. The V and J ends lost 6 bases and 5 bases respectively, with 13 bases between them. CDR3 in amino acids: CSVPRGGTEAFF. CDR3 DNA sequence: TGCAGCGTCCCTCGGGGAGGGACTGAAGCTTTCTTT.

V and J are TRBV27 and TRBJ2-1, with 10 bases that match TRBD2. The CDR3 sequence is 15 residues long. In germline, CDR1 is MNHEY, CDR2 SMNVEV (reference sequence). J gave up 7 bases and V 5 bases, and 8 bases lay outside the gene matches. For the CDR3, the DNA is TGTGCCAGCAGTCGAAGCGGGGGGGCGGGGAATGAGCAGTTCTTC. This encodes CASSRSGGAGNEQFF.

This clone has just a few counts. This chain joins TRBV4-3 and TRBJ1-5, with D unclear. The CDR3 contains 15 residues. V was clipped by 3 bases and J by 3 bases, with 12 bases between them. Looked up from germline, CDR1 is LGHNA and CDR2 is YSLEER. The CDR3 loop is CASSQDRGPNQPQHF. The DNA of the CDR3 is TGCGCCAGCAGCCAGGACCGGGGTCCCAATCAGCCCCAGCATTTT.

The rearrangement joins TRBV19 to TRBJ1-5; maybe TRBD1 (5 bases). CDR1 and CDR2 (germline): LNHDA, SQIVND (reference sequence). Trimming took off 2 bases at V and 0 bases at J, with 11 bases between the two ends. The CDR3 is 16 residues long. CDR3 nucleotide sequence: TGTGCCAGTAGTATAATCGACAGCGCTAGCAATCAGCCCCAGCATTTT. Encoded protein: CASSIIDSASNQPQHF.

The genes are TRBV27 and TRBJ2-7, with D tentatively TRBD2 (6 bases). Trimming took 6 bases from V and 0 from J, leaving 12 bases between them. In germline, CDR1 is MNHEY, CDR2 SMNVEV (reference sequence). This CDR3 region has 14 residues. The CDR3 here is CASRRGPDSYEQYF. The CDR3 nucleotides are TGTGCCAGCAGGCGGGGACCGGACTCCTACGAGCAGTACTTC.

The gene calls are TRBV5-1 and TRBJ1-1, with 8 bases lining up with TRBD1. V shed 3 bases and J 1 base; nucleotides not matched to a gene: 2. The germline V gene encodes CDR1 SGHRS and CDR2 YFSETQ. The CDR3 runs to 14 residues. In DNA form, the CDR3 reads TGCGCCAGCAGCTCCCAGGGGGCGAACACTGAAGCTTTCTTT. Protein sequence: CASSSQGANTEAFF.

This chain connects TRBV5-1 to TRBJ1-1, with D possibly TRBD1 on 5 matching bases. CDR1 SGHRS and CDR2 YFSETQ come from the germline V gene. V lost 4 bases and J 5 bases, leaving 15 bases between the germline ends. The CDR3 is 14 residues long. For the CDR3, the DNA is TGCGCCAGCAGCGAGGGAGGGTGGGGGACTGAAGCTTTCTTT. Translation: CASSEGGWGTEAFF. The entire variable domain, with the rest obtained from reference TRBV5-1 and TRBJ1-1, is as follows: KAGVTQTPRYLIKTRGQQVTLSCSPISGHRSVSWYQQTPGQGLQFLFEYFSETQRNKGNFPGRFSGRQFSNSRSEMNVSTLELGDSALYLCASSEGGWGTEAFFGQGTRLTVV.

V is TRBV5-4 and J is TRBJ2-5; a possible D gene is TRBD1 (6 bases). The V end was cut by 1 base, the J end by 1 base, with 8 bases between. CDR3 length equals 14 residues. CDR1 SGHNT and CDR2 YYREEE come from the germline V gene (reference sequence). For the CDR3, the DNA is TGTGCCAGCAGCTTGTGGACAGTCCAAGAGACCCAGTACTTC. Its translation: CASSLWTVQETQYF.

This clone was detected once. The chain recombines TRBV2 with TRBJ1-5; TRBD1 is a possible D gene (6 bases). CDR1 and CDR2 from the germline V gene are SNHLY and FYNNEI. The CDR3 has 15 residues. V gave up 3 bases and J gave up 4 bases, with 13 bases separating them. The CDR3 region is CASSEGAGNNQPQHF. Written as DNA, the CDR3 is TGTGCCAGCAGTGAGGGGGCAGGGAATAATCAGCCCCAGCATTTT.

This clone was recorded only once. The CDR3 DNA sequence: TGTGCCAGTGGGGGCTTCGGGGGGGAGCTGTTTTTT. Residues: CASGGFGGELFF. This rearrangement joins TRBV19 to TRBJ2-2; a weak D match, TRBD1 (6 bases). Germline loops: CDR1 LNHDA, CDR2 SQIVND (reference sequence). V shed 8 bases and J shed 8 bases, with 12 bases lying between them. The CDR3 spans 12 residues.

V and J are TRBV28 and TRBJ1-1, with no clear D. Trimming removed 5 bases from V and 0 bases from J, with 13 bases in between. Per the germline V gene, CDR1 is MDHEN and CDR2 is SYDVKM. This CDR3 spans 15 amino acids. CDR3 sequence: CASSTRLSMNTEAFF. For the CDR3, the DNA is TGTGCCAGCAGTACCCGACTCAGCATGAACACTGAAGCTTTCTTT.

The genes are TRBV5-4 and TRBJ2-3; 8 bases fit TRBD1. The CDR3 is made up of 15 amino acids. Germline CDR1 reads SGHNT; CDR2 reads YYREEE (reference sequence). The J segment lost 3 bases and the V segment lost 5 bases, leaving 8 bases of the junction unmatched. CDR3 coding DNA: TGTGCCAGCAGGCTAGACAGGGGAGTAACAGATACGCAGTATTTT. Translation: CASRLDRGVTDTQYF.

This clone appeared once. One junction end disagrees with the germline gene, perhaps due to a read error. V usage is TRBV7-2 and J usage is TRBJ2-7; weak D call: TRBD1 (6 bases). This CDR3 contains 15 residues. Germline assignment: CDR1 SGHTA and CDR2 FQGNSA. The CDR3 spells CASSFLGRGSSEQYF. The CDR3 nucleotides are TGTGCCAGCAGCTTTCTTGGCAGGGGATCCTCCGAGCAGTACTTC.

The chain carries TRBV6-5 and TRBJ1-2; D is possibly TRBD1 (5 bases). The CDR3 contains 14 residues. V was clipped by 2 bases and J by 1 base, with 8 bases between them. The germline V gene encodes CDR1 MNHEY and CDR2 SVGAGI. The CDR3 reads CASSYGGINYGYTF. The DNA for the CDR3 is TGTGCCAGCAGTTACGGGGGGATTAACTATGGCTACACCTTC.

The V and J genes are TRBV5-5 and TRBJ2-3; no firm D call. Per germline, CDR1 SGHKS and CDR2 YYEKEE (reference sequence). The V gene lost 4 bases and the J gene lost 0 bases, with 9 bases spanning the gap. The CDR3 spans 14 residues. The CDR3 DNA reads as TGTGCCAGCAGCCGCGATTTTAGCACAGATACGCAGTATTTT. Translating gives CASSRDFSTDTQYF.

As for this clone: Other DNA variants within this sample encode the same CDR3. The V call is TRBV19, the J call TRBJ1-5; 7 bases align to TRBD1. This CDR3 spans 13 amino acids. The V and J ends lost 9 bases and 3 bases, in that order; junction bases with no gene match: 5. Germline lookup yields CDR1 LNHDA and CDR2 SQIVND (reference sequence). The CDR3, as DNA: TGTGCCAGCCGGACAGGAGTCAATCAGCCCCAGCATTTT. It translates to CASRTGVNQPQHF.

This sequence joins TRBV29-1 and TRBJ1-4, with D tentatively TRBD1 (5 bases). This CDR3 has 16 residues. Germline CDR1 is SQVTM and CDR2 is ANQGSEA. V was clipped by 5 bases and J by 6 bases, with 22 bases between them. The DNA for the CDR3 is TGCAGCGTTAAGGGCCTCGGGGGAGCGTCCGATGAAAAACTGTTTTTT. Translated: CSVKGLGGASDEKLFF.

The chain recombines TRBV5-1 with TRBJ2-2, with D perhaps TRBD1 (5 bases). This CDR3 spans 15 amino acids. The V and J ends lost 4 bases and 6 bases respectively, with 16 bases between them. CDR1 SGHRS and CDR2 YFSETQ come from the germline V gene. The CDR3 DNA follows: TGCGCCAGCAGCGGGGCCCTCAAGGTACCCGGGGAGCTGTTTTTT. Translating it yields CASSGALKVPGELFF.

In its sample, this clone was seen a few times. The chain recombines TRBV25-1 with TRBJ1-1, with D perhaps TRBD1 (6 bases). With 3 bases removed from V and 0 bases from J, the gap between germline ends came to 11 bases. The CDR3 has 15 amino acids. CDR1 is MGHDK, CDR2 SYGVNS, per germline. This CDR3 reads CASSEGAGVNTEAFF. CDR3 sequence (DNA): TGTGCCAGCAGTGAGGGGGCAGGGGTGAACACTGAAGCTTTCTTT.

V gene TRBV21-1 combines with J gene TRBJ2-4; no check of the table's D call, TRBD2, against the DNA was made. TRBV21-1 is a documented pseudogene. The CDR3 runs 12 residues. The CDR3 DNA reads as TGTGCCAGCAGCAAAGGAGGCCGCAGAGGGTACTTC. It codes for CASSKGGRRGYF.

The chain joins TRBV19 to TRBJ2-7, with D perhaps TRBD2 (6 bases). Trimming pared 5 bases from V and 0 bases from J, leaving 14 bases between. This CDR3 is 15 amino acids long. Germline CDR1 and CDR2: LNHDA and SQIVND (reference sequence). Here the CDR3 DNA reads TGTGCCAGTAGTTTGTTTCGGGGGATCTCCTACGAGCAGTACTTC. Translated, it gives CASSLFRGISYEQYF.

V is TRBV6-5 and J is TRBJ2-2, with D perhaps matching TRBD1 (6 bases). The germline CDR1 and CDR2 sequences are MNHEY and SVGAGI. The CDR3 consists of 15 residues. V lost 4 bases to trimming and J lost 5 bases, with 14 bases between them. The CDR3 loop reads CASSSVQGVTGELFF. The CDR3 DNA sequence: TGTGCCAGCAGTTCCGTACAGGGAGTAACCGGGGAGCTGTTTTTT.

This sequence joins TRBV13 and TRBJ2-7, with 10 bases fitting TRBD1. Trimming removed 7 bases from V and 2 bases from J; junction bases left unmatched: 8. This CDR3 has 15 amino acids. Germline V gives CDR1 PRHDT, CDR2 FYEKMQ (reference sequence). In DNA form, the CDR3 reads TGTGCCAGCACCCGCCGCGGGACAGGGGCCTACGAGCAGTACTTC. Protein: CASTRRGTGAYEQYF.

Here the CDR3 reads CASSQEGSMNTEAFF. The CDR3 nucleotides are TGTGCCAGCAGCCAAGAGGGCAGTATGAACACTGAAGCTTTCTTT. The gene calls are TRBV14 and TRBJ1-1; the D is unclear. The CDR3 sequence is 15 residues long. CDR1 is SGHDN and CDR2 is FVKESK in the germline V gene. The V and J ends lost 0 bases and 0 bases respectively, with 8 bases between them.